The clone carrying this TCR beta chain was observed a single time. Its antigen is undetermined. A much larger clone lies a single base off, so this may be a read error. The data were taken from a study of post-analysis software for immune sequencing data. Tagging with unique molecular identifiers was a feature of the TCR beta cDNA libraries. TCRdb itself ran the PCR reads through MiXCR, one entry per CDR3 protein. There are 250,000 to 300,000 distinct CDR3 sequences in the sample; just over 35% occur only once, and around 5% lies in the top ten. Study-level points and caveats: The five TRBV segments detected at higher frequency in patients than in controls included TRBV5-6, TRBV5-1 and TRBV20-1.

Germline-derived CDR1 and CDR2 are SNHLY and FYNNEI. This CDR3 is built from 15 residues. This receptor was identified in a girl aged 5-17 years with multiple sclerosis. Material for sequencing was blood. The chain recombines TRBV2 with TRBJ2-1; possible D gene TRBD2, 5 bases. The DNA end lines up better with TRBJ2-7; the J call may be wrong. In nucleotides, the CDR3 is TGTGCCAGCCGGGGTAGTCTGAGCTCCTACAATGAGCAGTACTTC. It codes for CASRGSLSSYNEQYF.